The 31 T cell receptor beta chains reported below all come from one sample, sequenced in a study of OX40 agonist ivuxolimab in advanced cancers. Assay used: immunoSEQ multiplex PCR; TCRdb lists only in-frame clones, some missing. The sample lists some 30,000 clones, about 90% seen once, with roughly 15% in the top ten. Here the sequenced sample was CD4+ or CD8+ T cells sorted from blood, taken in a trial of the OX40 agonist ivuxolimab. The source is an adult with an advanced solid tumor such as melanoma, head and neck, liver or kidney cancer.

This clone is classed as medium-sized. V gene TRBV28 combines with J gene TRBJ2-7, with 8 bases matching TRBD2. In germline, CDR1 is MDHEN, CDR2 SYDVKM. Germline trimming cut 5 bases from V and 2 bases from J; bases unmatched to any gene: 11. The CDR3 covers 16 residues. In DNA form, the CDR3 reads TGTGCCAGCAGTCTCCCGTCTGAGCGGGGGACCTACGAGCAGTACTTC. Amino acid sequence: CASSLPSERGTYEQYF.

The rearrangement joins TRBV14 to TRBJ2-5; D uncertain. Trimming cost V 0 bases and J 7 bases, with 0 bases left between them. CDR3 size: 10 residues. The germline gives CDR1 SGHDN, CDR2 FVKESK. The CDR3 protein is CASSQETQYF. The CDR3 coding sequence is TGTGCCAGCAGCCAAGAGACCCAGTACTTC.

CDR3 residues: CASSVGGSVGSWEQYF. The CDR3, as DNA: TGTGCCAGCAGCGTAGGGGGCAGCGTTGGCTCGTGGGAGCAGTACTTC. The gene calls are TRBV9 and TRBJ2-7; maybe TRBD1 (5 bases). Trimming stripped 0 bases from V and 7 bases from J, with 20 bases between. Germline CDR1 is SGDLS and CDR2 is YYNGEE. This CDR3 has 16 residues. The full variable domain, in which reference TRBV9 and TRBJ2-7 provide the parts outside the CDR3, is DSGVTQTPKHLITATGQRVTLRCSPRSGDLSVYWYQQSLDQGLQFLIQYYNGEERAKGNILERFSAQQFPDLHSELNLSSLELGDSALYFCASSVGGSVGSWEQYFGPGTRLTVT.

This clone was recorded once. The gene calls are TRBV5-8 and TRBJ2-7; maybe TRBD1 (6 bases). The V and J ends lost 4 bases and 0 bases respectively, with 11 bases between them. Germline CDR1 is SGHTS and CDR2 is YDEGEE. The CDR3 runs 14 residues. The CDR3 here is CASSLDRSSYEQYF. CDR3 coding DNA: TGTGCCAGCAGCCTCGACAGGAGCTCCTACGAGCAGTACTTC.

The rearrangement links TRBV7-9 to TRBJ2-7, with TRBD2 matching 9 bases. Germline trimming cut 5 bases from V and 3 bases from J; bases unmatched to any gene: 8. CDR1 is SEHNR and CDR2 is FQNEAQ in the germline V gene (reference sequence). The CDR3 length is 15 residues. CDR3 in amino acids: CASSPPRTSDYEQYF. In DNA form, the CDR3 reads TGTGCCAGCAGCCCCCCACGGACTAGCGACTACGAGCAGTACTTC.

The V gene is TRBV2, the J gene TRBJ2-1; D remains ambiguous. V was clipped by 3 bases and J by 6 bases, with 21 bases between them. The CDR3 extends over 17 amino acids. Germline values: CDR1 SNHLY, CDR2 FYNNEI. CDR3 region: CASSELPSDPTGNEQFF. In DNA form, the CDR3 reads TGTGCCAGCAGTGAGCTCCCCTCGGACCCTACGGGCAATGAGCAGTTCTTC. Together with reference TRBV2 and TRBJ2-1, the CDR3 gives the full variable domain: EPEVTQTPSHQVTQMGQEVILRCVPISNHLYFYWYRQILGQKVEFLVSFYNNEISEKSEIFDDQFSVERPDGSNFTLKIRSTKLEDSAMYFCASSELPSDPTGNEQFFGPGTRLTVL.

V usage is TRBV27 and J usage is TRBJ2-3; weak D call: TRBD2 (5 bases). V was shortened by 7 bases and J by 1 base, with 18 bases between the two germline ends. The CDR3 runs 16 residues. Germline V gene sequence: CDR1 MNHEY, CDR2 SMNVEV (reference sequence). The CDR3 sequence is CASNSLSGLGTDTQYF. The CDR3, as DNA: TGTGCCAGCAACAGTTTAAGCGGATTAGGCACAGATACGCAGTATTTT.

V gene TRBV27 combines with J gene TRBJ2-1, with 10 bases lining up with TRBD2. The CDR3 is made up of 16 amino acids. Germline V CDR1 and CDR2: MNHEY, SMNVEV (reference sequence). V was clipped by 2 bases and J by 5 bases; unmatched bases: 6. CDR3 DNA sequence: TGTGCCAGCAGTTTAATACTAGCGGGGATAAACAATGAGCAGTTCTTC. Amino acid sequence: CASSLILAGINNEQFF.

The count of this clone is one. The chain carries TRBV7-8 and TRBJ1-1; 7 bases align to TRBD1. The V gene end was trimmed by 5 bases and the J gene end by 4 bases; junction bases not matched to a gene: 13. CDR1 SGHVS and CDR2 FQNEAQ come from the germline V gene. This CDR3 is 16 amino acids long. The CDR3 DNA is TGTGCCAGCAGCCTCCCCCGAGCAGGGGGGGGCACTGAAGCTTTCTTT. Protein sequence: CASSLPRAGGGTEAFF.

The V gene is TRBV5-4, the J gene TRBJ2-1; tentative D call: TRBD1 (6 bases). From germline, CDR1 is SGHNT and CDR2 YYREEE (reference sequence). V gave up 3 bases and J gave up 2 bases, with 9 bases separating them. This CDR3 is built from 14 residues. The CDR3 DNA is TGTGCCAGCAGCTCAGGGGTCACCTACAATGAGCAGTTCTTC. Encoded protein: CASSSGVTYNEQFF.

This sequence joins TRBV19 and TRBJ2-4; D call uncertain. This CDR3 has 13 amino acids. CDR1 and CDR2 (germline): LNHDA, SQIVND (reference sequence). V lost 2 bases, J lost 6 bases, and 8 bases lay in between. The CDR3 bases are TGTGCCAGTAGTATATTGGGAACAAACATTCAGTACTTC. Its protein product is CASSILGTNIQYF.

The CDR3 sequence is CASSFEGPVTEAFF. Here the CDR3 DNA reads TGCGCCAGCAGCTTCGAGGGCCCGGTCACTGAAGCTTTCTTT. The chain recombines TRBV5-1 with TRBJ1-1; D unclear. The CDR3 runs to 14 residues. Per the germline V gene, CDR1 is SGHRS and CDR2 is YFSETQ. The V and J ends lost 2 bases and 4 bases respectively, with 12 bases between them.

The chain joins TRBV5-4 to TRBJ2-1; TRBD2 aligns across 9 bases. Per the germline V gene, CDR1 is SGHNT and CDR2 is YYREEE (reference sequence). The CDR3 loop spans 16 amino acids. With V trimmed by 0 bases and J by 6 bases, 7 bases remained unmatched. The CDR3 region is CASSLASGLATNEQFF. The CDR3 DNA is TGTGCCAGCAGCTTGGCCTCGGGACTAGCCACCAATGAGCAGTTCTTC.

This clone appeared a few times. Germline is not matched at one junction end, which may reflect a read error. This chain links TRBV7-7 with TRBJ2-1; tentative D call: TRBD2 (6 bases). This CDR3 contains 13 residues. Germline CDR1 and CDR2: SSHAT and FNYEAQ (reference sequence). CDR3 bases: TGTGCTAGCAGCCCGGGGGATACCAATGAGCAGTTCTTC. It specifies CASSPGDTNEQFF.

This clone was picked up a small number of times. The chain uses TRBV19 and TRBJ2-7; D remains unclear. The CDR3 sequence is 14 residues long. CDR1 is LNHDA and CDR2 is SQIVND in the germline V gene (reference sequence). Trimming removed 1 base at V and 7 bases at J, with 14 bases between. CDR3 protein: CASSIVGSRGEQYF. The CDR3 DNA is TGTGCCAGTAGTATAGTGGGCAGCCGTGGGGAGCAGTACTTC.

This sequence joins TRBV6-1 and TRBJ1-1; D not resolved. V gave up 2 bases and J gave up 5 bases, with 9 bases separating them. Per the germline V gene, CDR1 is MNHNS and CDR2 is SASEGT. The CDR3 runs to 13 residues. The CDR3 nucleotides are TGTGCCAGCAGTGAATTGCGGTGGACTGAAGCTTTCTTT. Its translation: CASSELRWTEAFF.

The chain couples TRBV4-3 to TRBJ2-4; D is unclear. The CDR3 length is 16 residues. CDR1 LGHNA and CDR2 YSLEER come from the germline V gene. The V gene lost 0 bases and the J gene lost 2 bases, with 11 bases spanning the gap. In nucleotides, the CDR3 is TGCGCCAGCAGCCAAGAAAGCTCAGGCTCCAAAAACATTCAGTACTTC. Translated: CASSQESSGSKNIQYF.

V is TRBV6-1 and J is TRBJ1-5, with D tentatively TRBD1 (6 bases). Germline-derived CDR1 and CDR2 are MNHNS and SASEGT. The CDR3 is 14 residues long. The CDR3 here is CASQAGGFNQPQHF. The DNA of the CDR3 is TGTGCGTCGCAGGCGGGGGGCTTCAATCAGCCCCAGCATTTT.

The gene calls are TRBV6-6 and TRBJ2-3; 10 bases align to TRBD2. The junction had 6 bases not matched to a gene; V was cut back by 6 bases and J by 0 bases. The CDR3 runs 16 residues. The germline V gene has CDR1 MNHNY and CDR2 SVGAGI (reference sequence). CDR3 region: CASRWTSGPSTDTQYF. In nucleotides, the CDR3 is TGTGCCAGCAGATGGACTAGCGGCCCTAGCACAGATACGCAGTATTTT.

The V and J genes are TRBV4-1 and TRBJ1-2, with D maybe TRBD1 (6 bases). With 3 bases removed from V and 1 base from J, the gap between germline ends came to 15 bases. The CDR3 extends over 16 amino acids. The V gene's germline CDR1 is MGHRA and CDR2 YSYEKL. The CDR3 sequence is CASSHLWTEYNYGYTF. The CDR3 DNA is TGCGCCAGCAGCCATCTCTGGACAGAATATAACTATGGCTACACCTTC.

The gene calls are TRBV27 and TRBJ2-5; D could derive from TRBD1 or TRBD2 (6 bases each). The V end was cut by 6 bases, the J end by 3 bases, with 17 bases between. CDR1 and CDR2 from the germline V gene are MNHEY and SMNVEV (reference sequence). This CDR3 spans 15 amino acids. CDR3 bases: TGTGCCAGCAGCCCTGAGGGGGGCCTGGAAGAGACCCAGTACTTC. Protein sequence: CASSPEGGLEETQYF.

This clone was seen once. The genes are TRBV19 and TRBJ2-1; 7 bases agree with TRBD2. The CDR3 has 15 amino acids. V was clipped by 3 bases and J by 6 bases; unmatched bases: 8. Germline-derived CDR1 and CDR2 are LNHDA and SQIVND (reference sequence). The DNA of the CDR3 is TGTGCCAGTAGTATTGGGGGAGGGCCGGGCAATGAGCAGTTCTTC. Amino acid sequence: CASSIGGGPGNEQFF.

This clone was seen just once. The chain employs TRBV7-3 and TRBJ2-7; unclear D gene. Germline-derived CDR1 and CDR2 are SGHTA and FQGTGA. The germline V and J ends were trimmed by 5 bases and 2 bases, with 13 bases remaining between them. The CDR3 covers 14 residues. The CDR3 region has the DNA TGTGCCAGCAGCCCCGACGAATCTACCTACGAGCAGTACTTC. Translating it yields CASSPDESTYEQYF.

The chain joins TRBV14 to TRBJ1-2; D gene uncertain. Trimming stripped 1 base from V and 2 bases from J, with 8 bases between. The germline gives CDR1 SGHDN, CDR2 FVKESK. The CDR3 is 14 amino acids. CDR3 protein: CASSQGAANYGYTF. CDR3 DNA sequence: TGTGCCAGCAGCCAAGGGGCAGCGAACTATGGCTACACCTTC.

The sample holds one count of this clone. This chain connects TRBV7-9 to TRBJ1-1; D unclear. In germline, CDR1 is SEHNR, CDR2 FQNEAQ (reference sequence). The CDR3 spans 13 residues. Trimming took off 3 bases at V and 2 bases at J, with 7 bases between the two ends. For the CDR3, the DNA is TGTGCCAGCAGCTTCCCGGAAAACACTGAAGCTTTCTTT. Translation gives CASSFPENTEAFF.

The gene calls are TRBV4-2 and TRBJ2-7; 9 bases agree with TRBD2. The CDR3 spans 15 residues. The germline CDR1 and CDR2 sequences are LGHNA and YNFKEQ. The V segment lost 0 bases and the J segment 5 bases; nucleotides outside the gene matches: 5. CDR3 DNA sequence: TGTGCCAGCAGCCAAGAACCGGGACTAGCAGACGAGCAGTACTTC. Translation: CASSQEPGLADEQYF.

The chain has TRBV5-1 and TRBJ2-5; D ambiguous. The end of the DNA fits TRBJ2-7 better, so the J call may be wrong. Germline CDR1 reads SGHRS; CDR2 reads YFSETQ. The CDR3 is 13 residues long. CDR3 in DNA: TGCGCCAGCAGCTTGGAGGGCGCGTACGAGCAGTACTTC. Amino acid sequence: CASSLEGAYEQYF.

This sequence joins TRBV7-9 and TRBJ2-1; D possibly corresponds to TRBD2 (5 bases). Germline-derived CDR1 and CDR2 are SEHNR and FQNEAQ (reference sequence). Trimming took off 4 bases at V and 7 bases at J, with 17 bases between the two ends. There are 15 residues in the CDR3. CDR3 loop: CASSSGGRFRNEQFF. The DNA for the CDR3 is TGTGCCAGCAGCTCCGGAGGAAGGTTTCGGAATGAGCAGTTCTTC. Based on the CDR3 plus reference TRBV7-9 and TRBJ2-1, the full variable domain is DTGVSQNPRHKITKRGQNVTFRCDPISEHNRLYWYRQTLGQGPEFLTYFQNEAQLEKSRLLSDRFSAERPKGSFSTLEIQRTEQGDSAMYLCASSSGGRFRNEQFFGPGTRLTVL.

This chain links TRBV9 with TRBJ1-1; D is uncertain. Trimming shortened V by 0 bases and J by 6 bases, and 12 bases separated the two germline ends. This CDR3 has 14 amino acids. Germline lookup yields CDR1 SGDLS and CDR2 YYNGEE. Written as DNA, the CDR3 is TGTGCCAGCAGCGTAGGAGGGTTGGGCGCTGAAGCTTTCTTT. Its translation: CASSVGGLGAEAFF.

In nucleotides, the CDR3 is TGTGCCAGCAGTTTGGAGACTAGCGACACAGATACGCAGTATTTT. Encoded protein: CASSLETSDTDTQYF. V gene TRBV28 combines with J gene TRBJ2-3; 8 nucleotides match TRBD2. Germline lookup yields CDR1 MDHEN and CDR2 SYDVKM. The J segment lost 2 bases and the V segment lost 3 bases, leaving 4 bases of the junction unmatched. The CDR3 has 15 amino acids.

The J gene is TRBJ2-3, the V gene TRBV5-4, with 12 bases lining up with TRBD2. The V segment lost 3 bases and the J segment 2 bases; nucleotides outside the gene matches: 13. Germline values: CDR1 SGHNT, CDR2 YYREEE (reference sequence). CDR3 length: 19 residues. The CDR3 bases are TGTGCCAGCAGCTCAGGTCCGGCTAGCGGGAGGGCCTTCACAGATACGCAGTATTTT. It translates to CASSSGPASGRAFTDTQYF.